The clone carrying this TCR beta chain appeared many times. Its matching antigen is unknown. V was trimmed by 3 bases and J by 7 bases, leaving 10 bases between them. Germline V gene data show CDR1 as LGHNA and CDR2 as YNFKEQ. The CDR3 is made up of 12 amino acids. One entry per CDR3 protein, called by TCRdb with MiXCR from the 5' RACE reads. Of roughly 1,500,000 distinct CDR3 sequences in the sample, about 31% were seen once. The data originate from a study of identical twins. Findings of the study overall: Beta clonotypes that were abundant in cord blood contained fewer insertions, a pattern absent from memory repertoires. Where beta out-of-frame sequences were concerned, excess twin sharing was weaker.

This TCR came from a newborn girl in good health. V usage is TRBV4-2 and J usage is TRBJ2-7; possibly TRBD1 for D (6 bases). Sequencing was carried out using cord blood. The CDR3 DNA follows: TGTGCCAGCAGCCAGGGGGCTAATGAGCAGTACTTC. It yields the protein CASSQGANEQYF.